Below are 15 T cell receptor beta chains sequenced from a single sample in a study of T cell responses to AZD1222 COVID-19 vaccine. Clones were sequenced by immunoSEQ multiplex PCR, and TCRdb holds only the in-frame ones, with some missing. The repertoire holds some 120,000 clones, with 80% to 90% as singletons. Sequencing was performed on peripheral blood, taken on day 0 of MenACWY control vaccination. These receptor sequences come from an adult in good health.

This clone has more than one count but fewer than ten. CDR3 DNA sequence: TGTGCCAGCAGCGCCATGGGGGGGAACTATGGCTACACCTTC. Translated, it gives CASSAMGGNYGYTF. The gene calls are TRBV9 and TRBJ1-2, with a weak D call TRBD1 (5 bases). The CDR3 has 14 residues. CDR1 SGDLS and CDR2 YYNGEE come from the germline V gene. With 3 bases removed from V and 2 bases from J, the gap between germline ends came to 11 bases.

The chain links TRBV7-2 to TRBJ2-3, with TRBD2 matching over 12 bases. The germline gives CDR1 SGHTA, CDR2 FQGNSA. CDR3 length: 16 amino acids. With V trimmed by 4 bases and J by 3 bases, 5 bases remained unmatched. The CDR3 sequence: CASSSRLAGVTDTQYF. CDR3 in DNA: TGTGCCAGCAGCTCCCGACTAGCGGGAGTGACAGATACGCAGTATTTT.

V is TRBV15 and J is TRBJ2-7; 8 bases line up with TRBD1. The CDR3 sequence is 13 residues long. V shed 3 bases, J shed 7 bases, and the junction held 5 bases outside the gene matches. CDR1 and CDR2 from the germline V gene are LNHNV and YYDKDF (reference sequence). The chain's CDR3 is CATSRDRVREQYF. DNA of the CDR3: TGTGCCACCAGCAGGGACAGGGTGCGAGAGCAGTACTTC.

This clone appeared a single time. Other DNA sequences within the sample encode an identical CDR3. This rearrangement joins TRBV7-2 to TRBJ1-1; D call uncertain. From germline, CDR1 is SGHTA and CDR2 FQGNSA. This CDR3 is 14 amino acids long. V lost 2 bases, J lost 0 bases, and 7 bases lay in between. The CDR3 sequence: CASSLSLLNTEAFF. Written as DNA, the CDR3 is TGTGCCAGCAGCTTATCCCTCCTGAACACTGAAGCTTTCTTT.

The chain carries TRBV24-1 and TRBJ2-1; 12 nucleotides line up with TRBD2. Germline V gives CDR1 KGHDR, CDR2 SFDVKD. V lost 5 bases, J lost 3 bases, and 7 bases stayed unmatched. The CDR3 sequence is 17 residues long. CDR3 amino acids: CATSVRRTSGNYNEQFF. CDR3 nucleotide sequence: TGTGCCACCAGTGTCCGGCGGACTAGCGGGAACTACAATGAGCAGTTCTTC.

The chain recombines TRBV3-1 (or the pseudogene TRBV3-2) with TRBJ2-2; 11 bases line up with TRBD2. Germline lookup yields CDR1 LGHDT and CDR2 YNNKEL (reference sequence). The V and J ends lost 3 bases and 6 bases, in that order; junction bases with no gene match: 6. The CDR3 spans 16 residues. CDR3 bases: TGTGCCAGCAGCCAGAGAACTAGCGGGAGTTCCGGGGAGCTGTTTTTT. It translates to CASSQRTSGSSGELFF.

The chain joins TRBV5-1 to TRBJ2-1; D is unclear. Trimming removed 0 bases from V and 6 bases from J, with 10 bases in between. There are 14 residues in the CDR3. Germline CDR1 and CDR2: SGHRS and YFSETQ. The CDR3 region has the DNA TGCGCCAGCAGCTTGGCGGGTAGGAGCAATGAGCAGTTCTTC. It is translated as CASSLAGRSNEQFF. The complete variable domain, with remaining parts taken from reference TRBV5-1 and TRBJ2-1, reads KAGVTQTPRYLIKTRGQQVTLSCSPISGHRSVSWYQQTPGQGLQFLFEYFSETQRNKGNFPGRFSGRQFSNSRSEMNVSTLELGDSALYLCASSLAGRSNEQFFGPGTRLTVL.

J is TRBJ2-7 and V is TRBV5-6, with TRBD1 identical over 9 bases. CDR1 and CDR2 from the germline V gene are SGHDT and YYEEEE. Losses at the gene ends were 3 bases for V and 5 bases for J; bases not matched to a gene: 6. The CDR3 has 14 amino acids. In DNA, the CDR3 is TGTGCCAGCAGCTCGGGACAGGGATACCACGAGCAGTACTTC. Translating gives CASSSGQGYHEQYF.

The chain uses TRBV7-2 and TRBJ2-2, with 8 bases identical to TRBD2. The trim removed 2 bases at V and 5 bases at J, leaving 7 bases unmatched. The germline gives CDR1 SGHTA, CDR2 FQGNSA. The CDR3 totals 16 residues. CDR3: CASSLLRLATTGELFF. The CDR3 DNA sequence: TGTGCCAGCAGCTTATTGAGACTAGCGACGACCGGGGAGCTGTTTTTT.

This rearrangement joins TRBV4-2 to TRBJ2-1; D might be TRBD2 (6 bases). The CDR3 is 16 amino acids. V lost 0 bases and J lost 5, with 14 bases in between. Looked up from germline, CDR1 is LGHNA and CDR2 is YNFKEQ. The CDR3 coding sequence is TGTGCCAGCAGCCAAGAAGGTTTGCGGGGCGACAATGAGCAGTTCTTC. It codes for CASSQEGLRGDNEQFF.

Here the CDR3 DNA reads TGTGCCAGCAGCCGGGGACTAGCGGGTTACAATGAGCAGTTCTTC. Translated, it gives CASSRGLAGYNEQFF. This chain links TRBV7-3 with TRBJ2-1, with 12 positions matching TRBD2. Germline V lookup: CDR1 SGHTA, CDR2 FQGTGA. J gave up 4 bases and V 5 bases, and 3 bases lay outside the gene matches. The CDR3 is 15 amino acids. The variable domain in full, completed from reference TRBV7-3 and TRBJ2-1, reads GAGVSQTPSNKVTEKGKYVELRCDPISGHTALYWYRQSLGQGPEFLIYFQGTGAADDSGLPNDRFFAVRPEGSVSTLKIQRTERGDSAVYLCASSRGLAGYNEQFFGPGTRLTVL.

The V and J genes are TRBV11-3 and TRBJ2-1; weak D call: TRBD1 (5 bases). CDR3 length: 15 residues. The germline CDR1 and CDR2 sequences are SGHNT and YENEEA. V lost 2 bases to trimming and J lost 5 bases, with 13 bases between them. The CDR3 spells CASSLSSGFHNEQFF. DNA of the CDR3: TGTGCCAGCAGCTTATCTTCAGGGTTCCACAATGAGCAGTTCTTC.

The chain carries TRBV5-4 and TRBJ2-7; 11 nucleotides line up with TRBD2. This CDR3 spans 13 amino acids. Trimming cost V 3 bases and J 7 bases; bases outside gene matches: 3. Germline CDR1 SGHNT, CDR2 YYREEE (reference sequence). The CDR3 protein is CASSSTSGKEQYF. The DNA of the CDR3 is TGTGCCAGCAGCTCGACTAGCGGGAAGGAGCAGTACTTC.

The J gene is TRBJ2-7, the V gene TRBV4-2; no reliable D call. This CDR3 comprises 14 residues. In germline, CDR1 is LGHNA, CDR2 YNFKEQ. The ends were cut back, 0 bases at V and 7 bases at J, with 13 bases in the middle. The CDR3 DNA follows: TGTGCCAGCAGCCAAGATTTCCAAGCAGATGAGCAGTACTTC. Its protein is CASSQDFQADEQYF.

The rearrangement links TRBV19 to TRBJ1-2; D unclear. Trimming left V 0 bases short and J 5 bases short, with 13 bases between. This CDR3 comprises 15 residues. Germline CDR1 reads LNHDA; CDR2 reads SQIVND (reference sequence). CDR3 region: CASSIDRQELYGYTF. CDR3 nucleotide sequence: TGTGCCAGTAGTATAGATCGGCAGGAGCTTTATGGCTACACCTTC.